This is a list of T cell receptor beta chains from one sample in a study of Ad26.COV2.S vaccination and SARS-CoV-2 variants. Using immunoSEQ multiplex PCR, the repertoire was profiled, and TCRdb retains in-frame clones only, with some absent. The repertoire includes approximately 300,000 clones, about 86% of them detected once, and less than 2% sits in the top ten. The specimen comprised peripheral blood, sampled in a trial of Ad26.COV2.S vaccine versus placebo. These receptors were collected from a person between 18 and 65 years old who received the Ad26.COV2.S COVID-19 vaccine or a placebo. CDR3s include the opening cysteine and the closing phenylalanine or tryptophan. Each record gives: CDR3 DNA, CDR3 protein, V gene, CDR3 length, clone size, J gene, D gene. A D gene is named only where the DNA matches it firmly. Where a row states a size, it is once, few, many or the class of an expanded clone; other rows omit it.

CDR3nt: TGTGCCTGGGCAGGGCTTAATGAAAAACTGTTTTTT
CDR3aa: CAWAGLNEKLFF
v_gene: TRBV30
len: 12
abundance: .
j_gene: TRBJ1-4
d_gene: .

CDR3nt: TGTGCCAGCAGCGTAGTTGAGGCGAACACCGGGGAGCTGTTTTTT
CDR3aa: CASSVVEANTGELFF
v_gene: TRBV9
len: 15
abundance: .
j_gene: TRBJ2-2
d_gene: .

CDR3nt: TGTGCCAGTAGTATGAGACAAGAGACCCAGTACTTC
CDR3aa: CASSMRQETQYF
v_gene: TRBV19
len: 12
abundance: .
j_gene: TRBJ2-5
d_gene: .

CDR3nt: TGTGCCAGCAGTTTAGGCCGGGACTATGGCTACACCTTC
CDR3aa: CASSLGRDYGYTF
v_gene: TRBV27
len: 13
abundance: .
j_gene: TRBJ1-2
d_gene: .

CDR3nt: TGTGCCAGCAGTTCGGACAGGAACTATGGCTACACCTTC
CDR3aa: CASSSDRNYGYTF
v_gene: TRBV6-5
len: 13
abundance: .
j_gene: TRBJ1-2
d_gene: TRBD1

CDR3nt: TGTGCCAGCAGCTTGGTGGCAGTCGCGGGCTACACCTTC
CDR3aa: CASSLVAVAGYTF
v_gene: TRBV5-5
len: 13
abundance: .
j_gene: TRBJ1-2
d_gene: .

CDR3nt: TGTGCCAGCAGCCAAGACCGACTTGGAGTGCAGGCCCAAGAGACCCAGTACTTC
CDR3aa: CASSQDRLGVQAQETQYF
v_gene: TRBV3-1/TRBV3-2
len: 18
abundance: .
j_gene: TRBJ2-5
d_gene: .

CDR3nt: TGCGCCAGCAGCCAAGGCCAGACAGTAGCTAACTATGGCTACACCTTC
CDR3aa: CASSQGQTVANYGYTF
v_gene: TRBV4-1
len: 16
abundance: .
j_gene: TRBJ1-2
d_gene: .

CDR3nt: TGCGCCAGCAGTGAGTCCCGGCAGGGACTCCGCTACACCTTC
CDR3aa: CASSESRQGLRYTF
v_gene: TRBV10-1
len: 14
abundance: .
j_gene: TRBJ1-2
d_gene: .

CDR3nt: TGTGCCAGCAGCGTAGGACCAAACACTGAAGCTTTCTTT
CDR3aa: CASSVGPNTEAFF
v_gene: TRBV9
len: 13
abundance: .
j_gene: TRBJ1-1
d_gene: .

CDR3nt: TGTGCCAGCAGTTACCCTAACAGGGTTGATGGCTACACCTTC
CDR3aa: CASSYPNRVDGYTF
v_gene: TRBV6-2/TRBV6-3
len: 14
abundance: .
j_gene: TRBJ1-2
d_gene: .

CDR3nt: TGTGCCAGCAGCTCTCAGGGGGATGCTGGAAACACCATATATTTT
CDR3aa: CASSSQGDAGNTIYF
v_gene: TRBV7-2
len: 15
abundance: .
j_gene: TRBJ1-3
d_gene: TRBD1

CDR3nt: TGTGCCAGCAGTGCGGGACAGGATGTAGGGGAGCAGTTCTTC
CDR3aa: CASSAGQDVGEQFF
v_gene: TRBV25-1
len: 14
abundance: few
j_gene: TRBJ2-1
d_gene: TRBD1

CDR3nt: TGTGCCAGCAGCTTAGGGAATGCTAATGAAAAACTGTTTTTT
CDR3aa: CASSLGNANEKLFF
v_gene: TRBV7-9
len: 14
abundance: once
j_gene: TRBJ1-4
d_gene: .

CDR3nt: TGTGCCAGTAGCAATACAGGGCCCACAGATACGCAGTATTTT
CDR3aa: CASSNTGPTDTQYF
v_gene: TRBV19
len: 14
abundance: .
j_gene: TRBJ2-3
d_gene: .

CDR3nt: TGTGCCAGTAGTCCGAAGGGGACAGAGAATCAGCCCCAGCATTTT
CDR3aa: CASSPKGTENQPQHF
v_gene: TRBV19
len: 15
abundance: .
j_gene: TRBJ1-5
d_gene: TRBD1

CDR3nt: TGTGCCAGCAGTTACGTCGGGGGTTCACAAGAGACCCAGTACTTC
CDR3aa: CASSYVGGSQETQYF
v_gene: TRBV6-2/TRBV6-3
len: 15
abundance: .
j_gene: TRBJ2-5
d_gene: .